This TCR beta chain was identified in a study of CD8 T cells in ankylosing spondylitis. CDR1 and CDR2 from the germline V gene are MGHRA and YSYEKL. Trimming shortened V by 2 bases and J by 2 bases, and 17 bases separated the two germline ends. There are 17 residues in the CDR3. Comments on this clonotype: Its target is not known.

Study-wide results and caveats: Disease-linked clones were found to be CD8+ and relatively rare in peripheral blood. Characteristic, it appeared, of ankylosing spondylitis blood was a TCR beta motif of seven or eight highly homologous variants. Reported data indicate significant enrichment of disease-linked clones within matched ankylosing spondylitis synovial fluid.

Scientists made TCR beta libraries using quantitative 5'-RACE with molecular barcodes. Via MiXCR, TCRdb re-called the 5' RACE reads, giving one row per CDR3 protein. The sample gives more than 500,000 distinct CDR3 sequences, about 5.7% of which show up once; roughly 3.2% is in the top ten. This chain connects TRBV4-1 to TRBJ2-3, with D maybe TRBD2 (6 bases). Input material: blood, either unsorted or a sorted T cell fraction (not recorded which). This receptor was obtained from a male donor with ankylosing spondylitis. CDR3 DNA sequence: TGCGCCAGCAGCCAAAGAGGCGCCGGGGGTTTCACAGATACGCAGTATTTT. This gives the protein CASSQRGAGGFTDTQYF.